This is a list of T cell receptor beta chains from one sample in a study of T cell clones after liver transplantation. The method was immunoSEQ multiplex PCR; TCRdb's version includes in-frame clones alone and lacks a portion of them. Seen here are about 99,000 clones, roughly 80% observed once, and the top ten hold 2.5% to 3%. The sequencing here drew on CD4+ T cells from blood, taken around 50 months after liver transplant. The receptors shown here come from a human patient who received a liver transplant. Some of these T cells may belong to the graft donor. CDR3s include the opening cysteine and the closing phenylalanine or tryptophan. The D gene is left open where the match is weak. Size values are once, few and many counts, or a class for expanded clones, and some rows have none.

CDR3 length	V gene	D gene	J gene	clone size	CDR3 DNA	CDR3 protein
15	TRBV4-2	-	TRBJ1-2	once	TGTGCCAGCAGCCAAGATCGACCAGAAAACTATGGCTACACCTTC	CASSQDRPENYGYTF
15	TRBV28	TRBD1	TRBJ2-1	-	TGTGCCAGCAGGACCCTCAGGGGGTCGTACAATGAGCAGTTCTTC	CASRTLRGSYNEQFF
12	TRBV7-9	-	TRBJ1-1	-	TGTGCCAGCAGCCCCCCAGGCCTTGAAGCTTTCTTT	CASSPPGLEAFF
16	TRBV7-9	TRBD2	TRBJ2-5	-	TGTGCCAGCAGCCGCGTGGGGTCTAGCGGGAGGGAGACCCAGTACTTC	CASSRVGSSGRETQYF
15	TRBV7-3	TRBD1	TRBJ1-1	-	TGTGCCAGCAGCTTACAGGACAGGGCGAGGACTGAAGCTTTCTTT	CASSLQDRARTEAFF
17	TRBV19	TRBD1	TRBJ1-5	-	TGTGCCAGTAGTATTCGATCGACGGGACAGACAAATCAGCCCCAGCATTTT	CASSIRSTGQTNQPQHF
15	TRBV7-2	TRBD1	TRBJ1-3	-	TGTGCCAGCAGCTCACAGGGGGTAACTGGAAACACCATATATTTT	CASSSQGVTGNTIYF
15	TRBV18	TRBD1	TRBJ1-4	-	TGTGCCAGCTCACCTCGGACAGGGTCTAATGAAAAACTGTTTTTT	CASSPRTGSNEKLFF
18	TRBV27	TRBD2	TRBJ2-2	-	TGTGCCAGCAGTTTAGGGACTAGCGATCCGAGGGGCACCGGGGAGCTGTTTTTT	CASSLGTSDPRGTGELFF
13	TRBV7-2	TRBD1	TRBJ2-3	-	TGTGCCAGCAGCCCTCAGACAGGGGATACGCAGTATTTT	CASSPQTGDTQYF
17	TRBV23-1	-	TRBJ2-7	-	TGCGCCAGCAGCCCAAGTCCGGGGAGCAGTTTTTCCTACGAGCAGTACTTC	CASSPSPGSSFSYEQYF
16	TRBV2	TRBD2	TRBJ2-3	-	TGTGCCAGCAGTGAGGAGGGAGGGGCTAGCACAGATACGCAGTATTTT	CASSEEGGASTDTQYF
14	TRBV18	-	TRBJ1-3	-	TGTGCCAGCTCACCCCAGGGCTCTGGAAACACCATATATTTT	CASSPQGSGNTIYF
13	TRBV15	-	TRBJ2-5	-	TGTGCCACCAGCAGATCCCCGTCGGAGACCCAGTACTTC	CATSRSPSETQYF
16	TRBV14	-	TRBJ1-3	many	TGTGCCAGCAGCCAAGATCGAGCGGTTTCTGGAAACACCATATATTTT	CASSQDRAVSGNTIYF
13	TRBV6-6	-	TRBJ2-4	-	TGTGCCAGCAGAGAATCCCAGGGAATTGTTCAGTACTTC	CASRESQGIVQYF
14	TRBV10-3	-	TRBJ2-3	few	TGTGCCATCAGGGACGGTGGGGGGACAGATACGCAGTATTTT	CAIRDGGGTDTQYF
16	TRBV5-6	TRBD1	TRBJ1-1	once	TGTGCCAGCAGCTTGTGGAGACAGGGGAGGAAAACTGAAGCTTTCTTT	CASSLWRQGRKTEAFF
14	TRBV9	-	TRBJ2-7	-	TGTGCCAGCAGCCCGGGCGTGGGGGCCTACGAGCAGTACTTC	CASSPGVGAYEQYF
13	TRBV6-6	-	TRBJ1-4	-	TGTGCCAGCAGTTTGGACTATAATGAAAAACTGTTTTTT	CASSLDYNEKLFF
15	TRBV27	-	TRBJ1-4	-	TGTGCCAGCAGTTTATCGGTCAGGGCTAATGAAAAACTGTTTTTT	CASSLSVRANEKLFF